This T cell receptor beta chain is from a study of cytomegalovirus exposure and HLA in healthy donors. General observations from the study: Specificity for CMV antigens was confirmed in vitro for three of the CMV-associated chains.

The PCR made use of 60 Vbeta and 13 Jbeta primers. The protocol was immunoSEQ multiplex PCR, while the TCRdb copy is restricted to in-frame clones and leaves out a portion. The repertoire holds 90,000 or so clones, with roughly 80% as singletons. The CDR3 sequence is 15 residues long. Germline loops: CDR1 SEHNR, CDR2 FQNEAQ (reference sequence). J was trimmed by 2 bases and V by 2 bases; bases with no gene match: 1. For this clone: The antigen is undetermined.

This TCR came from a woman between 45 and 65 years old in good health and CMV-seropositive. The gene calls are TRBV7-9 and TRBJ2-3; the match to TRBD1 covers 10 bases. The sample was PBMCs. CDR3 loop: CASSLRQGATDTQYF. As DNA, the CDR3 is TGTGCCAGCAGCTTACGACAGGGGGCCACAGATACGCAGTATTTT.